The 14 T cell receptor beta chains given below trace back to one sample, sequenced in a study of blood T cells in healthy people across ages. A J-beta primer mix and a sample-barcoded 5' primer were used in a second PCR of roughly 7 to 12 cycles. TCRdb recomputed calls from the 5' RACE reads with MiXCR, one row per CDR3 protein. The table shows about 600,000 distinct CDR3 sequences, with around 48% occurring only once. Material for sequencing was blood. The receptors derive from a man older than 75 in good health.

This clonotype has only a few counts. This sequence joins TRBV7-9 and TRBJ2-4; D not certain. This CDR3 spans 12 amino acids. With 1 base removed from V and 6 bases from J, the gap between germline ends came to 4 bases. Per germline, CDR1 SEHNR and CDR2 FQNEAQ (reference sequence). CDR3 sequence: CASSLEGNIQYF. The CDR3 DNA sequence: TGTGCCAGCAGCTTAGAGGGAAACATTCAGTACTTC.

J is TRBJ2-5 and V is TRBV6-5; the match to TRBD2 covers 9 bases. The J call may be wrong; the DNA end is better matched by TRBJ2-7. This CDR3 contains 15 residues. Germline values: CDR1 MNHEY, CDR2 SVGAGI. As DNA, the CDR3 is TGTGCCAGCAGTTACTCTAGCGGGGGAACCTACGAGCAGTACTTC. Its protein is CASSYSSGGTYEQYF.

The chain couples TRBV7-2 to TRBJ1-1, with a weak D call TRBD1 (5 bases). The germline V gene has CDR1 SGHTA and CDR2 FQGNSA. The CDR3 sequence is 15 residues long. Trimming stripped 2 bases from V and 1 base from J, with 11 bases between. The CDR3 DNA sequence: TGTGCCAGCAGCTTACAGGGAACACAGAACACTGAAGCTTTCTTT. It is translated as CASSLQGTQNTEAFF.

This chain uses TRBV19 with TRBJ2-5, with TRBD1 matching 10 bases. This CDR3 has 15 amino acids. Trimming took 5 bases from V and 2 from J; bases not matched to a gene: 5. CDR1 and CDR2 (germline): LNHDA, SQIVND (reference sequence). CDR3 protein: CASSGDRGRQETQYF. DNA of the CDR3: TGTGCCAGTAGTGGGGACAGGGGCCGTCAAGAGACCCAGTACTTC.

This clonotype was seen only a few times. The chain links TRBV12-3 or TRBV12-4 to TRBJ2-7; D may be TRBD2 (6 bases). This CDR3 is 13 amino acids long. The germline V and J ends were trimmed by 5 bases and 2 bases, with 10 bases remaining between them. The CDR3 region has the DNA TGTGCCAGCAGTCCCCCGGGGGCCTACGAGCAGTACTTC. It yields the protein CASSPPGAYEQYF.

The chain couples TRBV20-1 to TRBJ2-1; no definite D call. The DNA end lines up better with TRBJ2-7; the J call may be wrong. Germline CDR1 DFQATT, CDR2 SNEGSKA (reference sequence). The CDR3 is 15 amino acids. In DNA, the CDR3 is TGCAGTGCTAGACAACATAAGGGCCCCTACAATGAGCAGTACTTC. It specifies CSARQHKGPYNEQYF.

This clonotype turned up a few times. The CDR3 DNA is TGTGCCAGCAGCCTCGATGGGGGGAAGACCCAGTACTTC. Translated: CASSLDGGKTQYF. This chain joins TRBV9 and TRBJ2-7, with D maybe TRBD2 (6 bases). The better agreement between TRBJ2-5 and the DNA end casts doubt on the J call. Germline V gene lookup returns CDR1 SGDLS and CDR2 YYNGEE. The CDR3 sequence is 13 residues long.

The chain combines TRBV7-2 with TRBJ2-7; a possible D gene is TRBD1 (9 bases). This CDR3 region has 16 residues. Germline V lookup: CDR1 SGHTA, CDR2 FQGNSA. V was pared by 5 bases and J by 9 bases, with 26 bases between. The CDR3 sequence: CASSPGGDRELRVQYF. The CDR3 DNA is TGTGCCAGCAGCCCCGGGGGGGACAGGGAATTACGTGTGCAGTACTTC.

V is TRBV7-2 and J is TRBJ2-7; possible D gene TRBD2, 5 bases. Germline V CDR1 and CDR2: SGHTA, FQGNSA. V was shortened by 5 bases and J by 2 bases, with 13 bases between the two germline ends. This CDR3 spans 14 amino acids. The CDR3 DNA sequence: TGTGCCAGCAGCCCCGGGATCACCACCTACGAGCAGTACTTC. Its protein is CASSPGITTYEQYF.

This clonotype was counted between two and nine times. This sequence joins TRBV20-1 and TRBJ2-3, with D unresolved. Trimming stripped 6 bases from V and 1 base from J, with 14 bases between. The CDR3 extends over 14 amino acids. Germline CDR1 DFQATT, CDR2 SNEGSKA (reference sequence). The CDR3 nucleotides are TGCAGTGCCCGGGCAATCGGGCGCACAGATACGCAGTATTTT. Protein sequence: CSARAIGRTDTQYF.

This clonotype was found a few times. V gene TRBV3-1 combines with J gene TRBJ2-5; TRBD1 matches at 9 bases. Germline CDR1 LGHDT, CDR2 YNNKEL (reference sequence). J was trimmed by 4 bases and V by 0 bases; bases with no gene match: 6. The CDR3 has 16 residues. CDR3 region: CASSQDWTGVGETQYF. The CDR3 region has the DNA TGTGCCAGCAGCCAAGATTGGACAGGGGTAGGAGAGACCCAGTACTTC.

The genes are TRBV4-1 and TRBJ1-4, with unresolved D. CDR1 and CDR2 from the germline V gene are MGHRA and YSYEKL. The germline V and J ends were trimmed by 0 bases and 4 bases, with 9 bases remaining between them. This CDR3 comprises 15 residues. The DNA of the CDR3 is TGCGCCAGCAGCCAAGACGCCACGTTTAATGAAAAACTGTTTTTT. Protein: CASSQDATFNEKLFF.

V is TRBV7-2 and J is TRBJ2-1; TRBD2 matches at 9 bases. CDR3 length equals 14 residues. Germline values: CDR1 SGHTA, CDR2 FQGNSA. With 5 bases clipped from V and 6 bases from J, the junction kept 5 bases outside the gene matches. CDR3 in amino acids: CASSPSGDGNEQFF. Here the CDR3 DNA reads TGTGCCAGCAGCCCTAGCGGGGATGGCAATGAGCAGTTCTTC.

The chain uses TRBV7-2 and TRBJ2-3; no definite D call. Germline V gene lookup returns CDR1 SGHTA and CDR2 FQGNSA. The CDR3 totals 17 residues. Trimming left V 1 base short and J 4 bases short, with 18 bases between. CDR3 bases: TGTGCCAGCAGCTTAGTTACCAATCGGCTATGGGCAGATACGCAGTATTTT. Protein sequence: CASSLVTNRLWADTQYF. The whole variable domain, remainder taken from reference TRBV7-2 and TRBJ2-3, is GAGVSQSPSNKVTEKGKDVELRCDPISGHTALYWYRQSLGQGLEFLIYFQGNSAPDKSGLPSDRFSAERTGGSVSTLTIQRTQQEDSAVYLCASSLVTNRLWADTQYFGPGTRLTVL.